The 23 T cell receptor beta chains listed next were all sequenced from one sample in a study of early T cells in non-severe SARS-CoV-2 infection. In TCRdb, the 5' RACE reads were re-called with MiXCR into one record per CDR3 protein. The sample includes about 50,000 distinct CDR3 sequences, about 6.2% of them seen just once. The sequencing used whole blood, collected at baseline. The receptors shown here come from an adult who was a healthcare worker with PCR-confirmed SARS-CoV-2 infection or an uninfected control (not recorded which).

This clonotype appeared many times. The rearrangement uses TRBV29-1 and TRBJ2-7; D call uncertain. The V and J ends lost 3 bases and 7 bases respectively, with 13 bases between them. The CDR3 totals 12 residues. The V gene's germline CDR1 is SQVTM and CDR2 ANQGSEA. CDR3 residues: CSVEERVGEQYF. In DNA form, the CDR3 reads TGCAGCGTTGAGGAAAGGGTAGGAGAGCAGTACTTC.

This clonotype was detected only a few times. This sequence joins TRBV5-1 and TRBJ2-3; 9 bases are shared with TRBD2. This CDR3 contains 19 residues. CDR1 and CDR2 from the germline V gene are SGHRS and YFSETQ. Trimming removed 1 base from V and 4 bases from J; junction bases left unmatched: 16. CDR3 residues: CASSLPGLATTLHADTQYF. The CDR3 DNA reads as TGCGCCAGCAGCTTGCCCGGACTAGCGACTACCTTACACGCAGATACGCAGTATTTT.

By share, this clonotype ranks as medium-sized. V gene TRBV6-5 combines with J gene TRBJ2-7; 9 bases align to TRBD2. V was clipped by 8 bases and J by 3 bases; unmatched bases: 20. CDR1 is MNHEY and CDR2 is SVGAGI in the germline V gene. The CDR3 length is 18 residues. CDR3 in DNA: TGTGCCAGCGGCCCTGTGATCCTAGCGGGACATGCAGGCTACGAGCAGTACTTC. Translation: CASGPVILAGHAGYEQYF.

This clonotype showed up many times. The chain links TRBV30 to TRBJ2-7; D is ambiguous. CDR1 and CDR2 from the germline V gene are GTSNPN and SVGIG (reference sequence). The length of the CDR3 is 12 residues. Trimming cost V 0 bases and J 3 bases, with 6 bases left between them. CDR3 in DNA: TGTGCCTGGAGTGTATCCCTCTACGAGCAGTACTTC. Translation: CAWSVSLYEQYF. The full variable domain, its missing parts supplied by reference TRBV30 and TRBJ2-7, is SQTIHQWPATLVQPVGSPLSLECTVEGTSNPNLYWYRQAAGRGLQLLFYSVGIGQISSEVPQNLSASRPQDRQFILSSKKLLLSDSGFYLCAWSVSLYEQYFGPGTRLTVT.

This chain uses TRBV4-1 with TRBJ2-1; 10 nucleotides align to TRBD2. There are 15 residues in the CDR3. Losses at the gene ends were 6 bases for V and 3 bases for J; bases not matched to a gene: 5. The germline CDR1 and CDR2 sequences are MGHRA and YSYEKL. The CDR3 region is CASRQRLAGYNEQFF. The CDR3 nucleotides read TGCGCCAGCAGACAGAGACTAGCGGGCTACAATGAGCAGTTCTTC.

In its sample, this clonotype was seen many times. This chain joins TRBV9 and TRBJ1-2; unclear D gene. Germline assignment: CDR1 SGDLS and CDR2 YYNGEE. The V end was cut by 5 bases, the J end by 4 bases, with 15 bases between. The CDR3 runs to 14 residues. The DNA of the CDR3 is TGTGCCAGCAGTTCGACCGATTCCCGCTATGGCTACACCTTC. Amino acids: CASSSTDSRYGYTF.

This clonotype was seen many times. The chain joins TRBV28 to TRBJ1-5, with D tentatively TRBD1 (5 bases). Germline CDR1 reads MDHEN; CDR2 reads SYDVKM. Trimming stripped 5 bases from V and 6 bases from J, with 17 bases between. The CDR3 is made up of 15 amino acids. The CDR3 sequence: CASSTTVGMSQPQHF. In DNA form, the CDR3 reads TGTGCCAGCAGTACGACAGTAGGGATGAGTCAGCCCCAGCATTTT.

The chain employs TRBV6-2 or TRBV6-3 and TRBJ1-5; D gene uncertain. V gave up 6 bases and J gave up 2 bases, with 8 bases separating them. Germline V gene data show CDR1 as MNHEY and CDR2 as SVGEGT. CDR3 size: 13 residues. The CDR3 protein is CASSFVGNQPQHF. The CDR3 DNA reads TGTGCCAGCAGCTTCGTGGGCAATCAGCCCCAGCATTTT.

This clonotype was picked up a small number of times. The chain carries TRBV5-1 and TRBJ2-1; 8 nucleotides align to TRBD2. Germline trimming cut 3 bases from V and 5 bases from J; bases unmatched to any gene: 7. The CDR3 is 15 amino acids. CDR1 and CDR2 from the germline V gene are SGHRS and YFSETQ. The CDR3 DNA follows: TGCGCCAGCAGCTCGGACGGGAGGGCCAACAATGAGCAGTTCTTC. This encodes CASSSDGRANNEQFF.

This clonotype appeared many times. The rearrangement links TRBV20-1 to TRBJ1-3, with 7 bases identical to TRBD1. Trimming at V came to 6 bases and at J to 0 bases, leaving 5 bases not matched to a gene. Germline values: CDR1 DFQATT, CDR2 SNEGSKA (reference sequence). This CDR3 region has 14 residues. The CDR3 DNA sequence: TGCAGTGCCGGGGACAGACTCTCTGGAAACACCATATATTTT. Its translation: CSAGDRLSGNTIYF.

The V and J genes are TRBV20-1 and TRBJ2-5, with D perhaps TRBD1 or TRBD2 (6 bases each). The germline V and J ends were trimmed by 6 bases and 3 bases, with 14 bases remaining between them. Germline V gene sequence: CDR1 DFQATT, CDR2 SNEGSKA (reference sequence). The CDR3 runs to 13 residues. The CDR3 DNA reads as TGCAGTGCCCGGGGGCGCGTAAAAGAGACCCAGTACTTC. The encoded protein is CSARGRVKETQYF.

The table lists this clonotype with many counts. The chain combines TRBV5-4 with TRBJ1-2, with a weak D call TRBD1 (6 bases). V was clipped by 6 bases and J by 0 bases, with 18 bases between them. This CDR3 has 16 residues. Germline CDR1 and CDR2: SGHNT and YYREEE (reference sequence). The DNA of the CDR3 is TGTGCCAGCACCCGACTGAGGACAGTTACTAACTATGGCTACACCTTC. It specifies CASTRLRTVTNYGYTF.

This clonotype was detected ten times or more. CDR3: CASSKRTREETQYF. The CDR3, as DNA: TGTGCCAGCAGTAAGCGGACCAGAGAGGAGACCCAGTACTTC. This chain connects TRBV27 to TRBJ2-5; perhaps TRBD2 as D (5 bases). The CDR3 has 14 residues. V shed 5 bases and J shed 5 bases, with 15 bases lying between them. Germline assignment: CDR1 MNHEY and CDR2 SMNVEV (reference sequence).

This clonotype was seen many times. This chain links TRBV14 with TRBJ1-1; D may be TRBD1 (5 bases). Per the germline V gene, CDR1 is SGHDN and CDR2 is FVKESK. The CDR3 is made up of 13 amino acids. Trimming cost V 3 bases and J 4 bases, with 9 bases left between them. The CDR3 DNA follows: TGTGCCAGCAGCCACAGGGCGGGCACTGAAGCTTTCTTT. Its protein is CASSHRAGTEAFF. Full variable domain (outside the CDR3, taken from reference TRBV14 and TRBJ1-1): EAGVTQFPSHSVIEKGQTVTLRCDPISGHDNLYWYRRVMGKEIKFLLHFVKESKQDESGMPNNRFLAERTGGTYSTLKVQPAELEDSGVYFCASSHRAGTEAFFGQGTRLTVV.

This clonotype was seen more than once but under ten times. This rearrangement joins TRBV7-9 to TRBJ2-5; 7 positions agree with TRBD1. V lost 1 base and J lost 4; bases outside the gene matches: 0. CDR1 and CDR2 from the germline V gene are SEHNR and FQNEAQ (reference sequence). This CDR3 comprises 13 residues. The CDR3 here is CASSLDRGETQYF. The CDR3 bases are TGTGCCAGCAGCTTAGACAGGGGAGAGACCCAGTACTTC.

V is TRBV3-1 and J is TRBJ2-1; 12 bases line up with TRBD2. With 1 base clipped from V and 15 bases from J, the junction kept 13 bases outside the gene matches. The CDR3 runs 16 residues. CDR1 is LGHDT, CDR2 YNNKEL, per germline (reference sequence). CDR3 amino acids: CASSQVEMVASGRVFF. In DNA, the CDR3 is TGTGCCAGCAGCCAAGTGGAAATGGTGGCTAGCGGGAGGGTGTTCTTC.

This clonotype appeared many times. The chain combines TRBV5-6 with TRBJ2-7; no firm D call. Germline V gene sequence: CDR1 SGHDT, CDR2 YYEEEE. Trimming removed 1 base from V and 3 bases from J, with 8 bases in between. The length of the CDR3 is 13 residues. In DNA, the CDR3 is TGTGCCAGCAGCTTGCACGGAATCTACGAGCAGTACTTC. Its translation is CASSLHGIYEQYF.

This chain uses TRBV5-1 with TRBJ2-7, with 7 bases identical to TRBD2. The junction had 7 bases not matched to a gene; V was cut back by 4 bases and J by 0 bases. Germline CDR1 and CDR2: SGHRS and YFSETQ. There are 15 residues in the CDR3. The CDR3 sequence is CASSRGDANSYEQYF. The CDR3 DNA reads as TGCGCCAGCAGCCGGGGGGATGCCAACTCCTACGAGCAGTACTTC.

This clonotype was recorded a few times. The J gene is TRBJ1-5, the V gene TRBV7-2; D is unresolved. Germline V CDR1 and CDR2: SGHTA, FQGNSA. This CDR3 has 14 amino acids. Trimming cost V 0 bases and J 10 bases, with 13 bases left between them. The CDR3 loop reads CASSLAGRAGPQHF. In DNA, the CDR3 is TGTGCCAGCAGCTTAGCAGGACGAGCTGGACCCCAGCATTTT.

This clonotype was observed at least ten times. This chain connects TRBV7-2 to TRBJ2-5; D gene uncertain. Trimming cost V 1 base and J 4 bases, with 16 bases left between them. Germline CDR1 is SGHTA and CDR2 is FQGNSA. This CDR3 has 16 amino acids. CDR3 sequence reads: CASSLGAGSVSETQYF. CDR3 DNA sequence: TGTGCCAGCAGCTTAGGTGCAGGCTCGGTATCAGAGACCCAGTACTTC.

This clonotype was recorded at least ten times. The rearrangement joins TRBV5-1 to TRBJ2-6, with a tentative D call TRBD1 (6 bases). V shed 4 bases and J shed 0 bases, with 11 bases lying between them. The germline V gene encodes CDR1 SGHRS and CDR2 YFSETQ. The CDR3 extends over 16 amino acids. CDR3 in amino acids: CASSLGHRSGANVLTF. DNA of the CDR3: TGCGCCAGCAGCCTGGGACATCGCTCTGGGGCCAACGTCCTGACTTTC.

Many counts were recorded for this clonotype. This chain uses TRBV29-1 with TRBJ2-5; D gene uncertain. Germline V CDR1 and CDR2: SQVTM, ANQGSEA. The CDR3 totals 12 residues. V lost 4 bases and J 5 bases, leaving 11 bases between the germline ends. The CDR3 here is CSVGRVTETQYF. CDR3 coding DNA: TGCAGCGTTGGAAGGGTCACCGAGACCCAGTACTTC.

This chain joins TRBV27 and TRBJ2-6; possibly TRBD2 for D (5 bases). Trimming removed 0 bases at V and 0 bases at J, with 12 bases between. This CDR3 is built from 18 residues. The germline gives CDR1 MNHEY, CDR2 SMNVEV (reference sequence). Here the CDR3 reads CASSLSGRVLSGANVLTF. The CDR3 nucleotides read TGTGCCAGCAGTTTATCAGGGCGGGTCCTCTCTGGGGCCAACGTCCTGACTTTC.